One and the same sample provided the 32 T cell receptor beta chains below, sequenced in a study of shared T cell receptors in the human thymus. The repertoire was sequenced with immunoSEQ multiplex PCR; TCRdb's copy has only in-frame clones and lacks some. The data hold approximately 400,000 clones, with approximately 95% observed a single time. Sequencing input: thymocytes. The source of these receptors is a human donor.

CDR3 bases: TGTGCCAGCAGTCCTAGCGGGAGTTCGGGTGAGCAGTTCTTC. Its protein is CASSPSGSSGEQFF. The V call is TRBV6-1, the J call TRBJ2-1, with 10 nucleotides matching TRBD2. CDR3 size: 14 residues. Germline CDR1 and CDR2: MNHNS and SASEGT. The V segment lost 5 bases and the J segment 9 bases; nucleotides outside the gene matches: 7.

In the case of this clone: This same CDR3 is encoded by further DNA sequences in the sample. V and J are TRBV30 and TRBJ1-5; possibly TRBD1 for D (5 bases). Trimming removed 0 bases at V and 2 bases at J, with 5 bases between. The CDR3 contains 13 residues. Germline CDR1 is GTSNPN and CDR2 is SVGIG (reference sequence). As DNA, the CDR3 is TGTGCCTGGAGTGTACAGGGCAATCAGCCCCAGCATTTT. The encoded protein is CAWSVQGNQPQHF.

The J gene is TRBJ1-1, the V gene TRBV11-1; TRBD1 matches at 7 bases. The V gene end was trimmed by 6 bases and the J gene end by 0 bases; junction bases not matched to a gene: 7. CDR3 length: 15 amino acids. Germline-derived CDR1 and CDR2 are SGHAT and FQDESV (reference sequence). In DNA, the CDR3 is TGTGCCAGCAGTCCCGGGACAGAGATGAACACTGAAGCTTTCTTT. It is translated as CASSPGTEMNTEAFF.

The rearrangement uses TRBV13 and TRBJ2-3; TRBD2 aligns across 15 bases. V gave up 5 bases and J gave up 3 bases; unmatched junction bases: 9. The germline gives CDR1 PRHDT, CDR2 FYEKMQ (reference sequence). The CDR3 sequence is 18 residues long. CDR3 in amino acids: CASSPRGLAGGGTDTQYF. The CDR3 DNA follows: TGTGCCAGCAGCCCCCGCGGACTAGCGGGAGGGGGGACAGATACGCAGTATTTT.

The V gene is TRBV7-2, the J gene TRBJ2-5; 11 nucleotides line up with TRBD2. Trimming removed 1 base from V and 3 bases from J; junction bases left unmatched: 4. CDR1 SGHTA and CDR2 FQGNSA come from the germline V gene. This CDR3 region has 16 residues. The CDR3 protein is CASSLETSGSEETQYF. As DNA, the CDR3 is TGTGCCAGCAGCTTAGAAACTAGCGGGAGTGAAGAGACCCAGTACTTC. The whole variable domain, remainder taken from reference TRBV7-2 and TRBJ2-5, is GAGVSQSPSNKVTEKGKDVELRCDPISGHTALYWYRQSLGQGLEFLIYFQGNSAPDKSGLPSDRFSAERTGGSVSTLTIQRTQQEDSAVYLCASSLETSGSEETQYFGPGTRLLVL.

This chain joins TRBV6-1 and TRBJ1-5, with unresolved D. V was trimmed by 7 bases and J by 4 bases, leaving 5 bases between them. Germline CDR1 reads MNHNS; CDR2 reads SASEGT. CDR3 size: 11 residues. CDR3 bases: TGTGCCAGCACGATAAATCAGCCCCAGCATTTT. Amino acids: CASTINQPQHF.

This chain connects TRBV7-4 to TRBJ1-3; D unclear. CDR3 length equals 16 residues. V gave up 0 bases and J gave up 0 bases, with 9 bases separating them. Germline V gene sequence: CDR1 SGHVT, CDR2 SQSDAQ. The CDR3 nucleotides are TGTGCCAGCAGCTTAGCTTTTAGGGTCTCTGGAAACACCATATATTTT. Protein sequence: CASSLAFRVSGNTIYF.

V gene TRBV5-1 combines with J gene TRBJ2-1; D is uncertain. The CDR3 has 14 amino acids. Deletions cut 6 bases from V and 5 bases from J, with 15 bases between. Germline-derived CDR1 and CDR2 are SGHRS and YFSETQ. The CDR3 region is CASKATQRDNEQFF. The CDR3 DNA reads TGCGCCAGCAAAGCGACTCAACGCGACAATGAGCAGTTCTTC.

The chain links TRBV29-1 to TRBJ1-5; a weak D match, TRBD1 (5 bases). Between the trimmed V and J ends, which lost 0 bases and 3 bases, there was a span of 12 bases. Germline V CDR1 and CDR2: SQVTM, ANQGSEA. CDR3 length equals 15 residues. CDR3 sequence: CSVEEGPGFNQPQHF. The CDR3 region has the DNA TGCAGCGTTGAAGAGGGTCCAGGGTTCAATCAGCCCCAGCATTTT.

The chain carries TRBV7-9 and TRBJ2-7; no reliable D call. Germline V gives CDR1 SEHNR, CDR2 FQNEAQ (reference sequence). The CDR3 contains 14 residues. V was trimmed by 3 bases and J by 1 base, leaving 10 bases between them. CDR3 nucleotides: TGTGCCAGCAGCTTCATTGATTATTCCTACGAGCAGTACTTC. It yields the protein CASSFIDYSYEQYF.

This clone was seen once. CDR3 DNA sequence: TGTGCCAGCAGCCCCGCCCCCTGCCCAATGAACACTGAAGCTTTCTTT. Translation gives CASSPAPCPMNTEAFF. The chain uses TRBV28 and TRBJ1-1; D gene unclear. Germline CDR1 is MDHEN and CDR2 is SYDVKM. The CDR3 is 16 residues long. V lost 6 bases to trimming and J lost 0 bases, with 17 bases between them.

The chain is built from TRBV6-5 and TRBJ2-7; weak D call: TRBD1 (5 bases). V shed 6 bases and J shed 0 bases, with 15 bases lying between them. Germline assignment: CDR1 MNHEY and CDR2 SVGAGI. This CDR3 comprises 15 residues. CDR3 in amino acids: CASRTRDSFSYEQYF. CDR3 DNA: TGTGCCAGCAGAACTCGAGACAGTTTCTCCTACGAGCAGTACTTC.

The genes are TRBV11-3 and TRBJ2-5; D gene unclear. The germline gives CDR1 SGHNT, CDR2 YENEEA. With 5 bases removed from V and 3 bases from J, the gap between germline ends came to 16 bases. The CDR3 length is 15 residues. CDR3 region: CASSRGLAGEETQYF. The DNA for the CDR3 is TGTGCCAGCAGCCGAGGCCTGGCAGGAGAAGAGACCCAGTACTTC.

The rearrangement uses TRBV4-3 and TRBJ2-3; weak D call: TRBD2 (6 bases). From germline, CDR1 is LGHNA and CDR2 YSLEER. This CDR3 comprises 19 residues. Trimming shortened V by 4 bases and J by 1 base, and 24 bases separated the two germline ends. The CDR3 is CASSPKRRGGLSGTDTQYF. The DNA of the CDR3 is TGCGCCAGCAGCCCGAAACGAAGGGGAGGTCTTTCGGGCACAGATACGCAGTATTTT.

The chain employs TRBV4-1 and TRBJ2-1; 9 bases agree with TRBD2. This CDR3 is built from 19 residues. Germline trimming cut 3 bases from V and 5 bases from J; bases unmatched to any gene: 17. Germline V lookup: CDR1 MGHRA, CDR2 YSYEKL. The CDR3 protein is CASSQTGTSRLAADNEQFF. CDR3 DNA sequence: TGCGCCAGCAGCCAGACGGGGACATCAAGACTAGCGGCAGACAATGAGCAGTTCTTC.

The V gene is TRBV6-1, the J gene TRBJ1-4; 8 bases are a match to TRBD1. Germline-derived CDR1 and CDR2 are MNHNS and SASEGT. The CDR3 is made up of 15 amino acids. V trimming: 4 bases; J trimming: 7 bases; junction bases outside the gene matches: 8. CDR3 DNA: TGTGCCAGCAGTGGATACCAGGGGGCGGGTGAAAAACTGTTTTTT. The encoded protein is CASSGYQGAGEKLFF.

V gene TRBV27 combines with J gene TRBJ1-2; TRBD1 matches 7 bases. The germline CDR1 and CDR2 sequences are MNHEY and SMNVEV (reference sequence). The CDR3 extends over 13 amino acids. After removal of 6 bases from V and 7 bases from J, the junction contained 8 bases not matched to a gene. CDR3 nucleotide sequence: TGTGCCAGCAGCACAGGGGAGGGGTGTGGCTACACCTTC. Translating gives CASSTGEGCGYTF.

The gene calls are TRBV9 and TRBJ1-3; 7 bases line up with TRBD1. The CDR3 covers 17 residues. J gave up 4 bases and V 4 bases, and 14 bases lay outside the gene matches. Germline V gene sequence: CDR1 SGDLS, CDR2 YYNGEE. The CDR3 here is CASSLKPDRLFGNTIYF. The CDR3, as DNA: TGTGCCAGCAGCCTTAAACCGGACAGGCTATTCGGAAACACCATATATTTT.

V is TRBV20-1 and J is TRBJ2-2, with D possibly matching TRBD1 (6 bases). The length of the CDR3 is 11 residues. V lost 6 bases and J lost 6, with 8 bases in between. Germline-derived CDR1 and CDR2 are DFQATT and SNEGSKA (reference sequence). CDR3 DNA: TGCAGTGCCACAGGGCCCGGGGAGCTGTTTTTT. Its translation is CSATGPGELFF.

This rearrangement joins TRBV27 to TRBJ2-3; D may be TRBD1 or TRBD2 (5 bases each). The CDR3 is 15 amino acids. Trimming took off 8 bases at V and 8 bases at J, with 23 bases between the two ends. Germline V gene lookup returns CDR1 MNHEY and CDR2 SMNVEV (reference sequence). Here the CDR3 DNA reads TGTGCCAGCTGTCGGGGCGCTTCTCACCGGTTTACGCAGTATTTT. As protein: CASCRGASHRFTQYF.

The V and J genes are TRBV27 and TRBJ2-1; 7 bases agree with TRBD2. The trim removed 1 base at V and 2 bases at J, leaving 5 bases unmatched. CDR3 length: 16 residues. The germline V gene encodes CDR1 MNHEY and CDR2 SMNVEV (reference sequence). CDR3: CASSLLAGDPYNEQFF. For the CDR3, the DNA is TGTGCCAGCAGTTTATTGGCGGGAGACCCCTACAATGAGCAGTTCTTC.

This clone has a single count. The J gene is TRBJ1-2, the V gene TRBV28; no definite D call. The germline V gene encodes CDR1 MDHEN and CDR2 SYDVKM. V was clipped by 7 bases and J by 5 bases, with 20 bases between them. CDR3 length: 15 amino acids. The CDR3 sequence: CASTQVVRLRYGYTF. CDR3 DNA sequence: TGTGCCAGCACCCAAGTAGTCAGGCTGCGGTATGGCTACACCTTC.

The chain combines TRBV7-3 with TRBJ2-3; the D gene is possibly TRBD2 (5 bases). CDR3 size: 17 residues. V lost 6 bases, J lost 2 bases, and 21 bases lay in between. Germline V gene lookup returns CDR1 SGHTA and CDR2 FQGTGA. The DNA of the CDR3 is TGTGCCAGCAGTTTTGAGGGTCTAGACGGTTACACAGATACGCAGTATTTT. It yields the protein CASSFEGLDGYTDTQYF.

The chain uses TRBV5-4 and TRBJ2-7; D ambiguous. This CDR3 region has 14 residues. Germline assignment: CDR1 SGHNT and CDR2 YYREEE (reference sequence). The V and J ends lost 0 bases and 3 bases respectively, with 10 bases between them. The CDR3 protein is CASSLEGQYYEQYF. CDR3 bases: TGTGCCAGCAGCTTGGAGGGTCAGTACTACGAGCAGTACTTC. Together with reference TRBV5-4 and TRBJ2-7, the CDR3 gives the full variable domain: ETGVTQSPTHLIKTRGQQVTLRCSSQSGHNTVSWYQQALGQGPQFIFQYYREEENGRGNFPPRFSGLQFPNYSSELNVNALELDDSALYLCASSLEGQYYEQYFGPGTRLTVT.

The chain joins TRBV28 to TRBJ2-7; 11 nucleotides align to TRBD1. The CDR3 is 14 amino acids. After removal of 5 bases from V and 4 bases from J, the junction contained 4 bases not matched to a gene. Per germline, CDR1 MDHEN and CDR2 SYDVKM. In nucleotides, the CDR3 is TGTGCCAGCAGTACCGGGACAGGGGGATACGAGCAGTACTTC. It translates to CASSTGTGGYEQYF.

The chain employs TRBV28 and TRBJ2-3, with 8 bases fitting TRBD1. CDR1 is MDHEN and CDR2 is SYDVKM in the germline V gene. V shed 4 bases, J shed 0 bases, and the junction held 3 bases outside the gene matches. The CDR3 is 15 residues long. CDR3 region: CASSWDRRSTDTQYF. Here the CDR3 DNA reads TGTGCCAGCAGTTGGGACAGGAGAAGCACAGATACGCAGTATTTT.

The chain combines TRBV28 with TRBJ1-4; D is perhaps TRBD1 (6 bases). V lost 11 bases and J 0 bases, leaving 31 bases between the germline ends. Germline CDR1 reads MDHEN; CDR2 reads SYDVKM. The CDR3 consists of 20 residues. The CDR3 DNA reads TGTGCCCTCGGCGACAGGCCAACACAGGGTTCTATCGCAACTAATGAAAAACTGTTTTTT. Translated: CALGDRPTQGSIATNEKLFF.

The V call is TRBV19, the J call TRBJ2-3, with a weak D call TRBD2 (5 bases). CDR1 and CDR2 from the germline V gene are LNHDA and SQIVND (reference sequence). The germline V and J ends were trimmed by 6 bases and 0 bases, with 13 bases remaining between them. The CDR3 is 15 amino acids. The CDR3 region has the DNA TGTGCCAGTAGGTGGACTTCTTTTAGCACAGATACGCAGTATTTT. It yields the protein CASRWTSFSTDTQYF. The full variable domain, completed using reference TRBV19 and TRBJ2-3, is DGGITQSPKYLFRKEGQNVTLSCEQNLNHDAMYWYRQDPGQGLRLIYYSQIVNDFQKGDIAEGYSVSREKKESFPLTVTSAQKNPTAFYLCASRWTSFSTDTQYFGPGTRLTVL.

This clone showed up just once. This rearrangement joins TRBV7-3 to TRBJ2-3, with TRBD2 identical over 12 bases. The CDR3 consists of 18 residues. Germline V gene data show CDR1 as SGHTA and CDR2 as FQGTGA. J lost 6 bases, V lost 6 bases, and 16 bases had no gene match. CDR3 coding DNA: TGTGCCAGCAGTCCCGGGCTAGCGGGAGGGCCTTCTCGGGATACGCAGTATTTT. Protein: CASSPGLAGGPSRDTQYF.

The chain uses TRBV2 and TRBJ1-1; D not certain. Trimming removed 4 bases from V and 1 base from J, with 7 bases in between. This CDR3 region has 13 residues. Per germline, CDR1 SNHLY and CDR2 FYNNEI. The CDR3 loop is CASSVGENTEAFF. The DNA of the CDR3 is TGTGCCAGCAGTGTTGGTGAGAACACTGAAGCTTTCTTT.

The chain joins TRBV6-5 to TRBJ2-5; 12 bases line up with TRBD2. The CDR3 runs to 16 residues. J was trimmed by 2 bases and V by 2 bases; bases with no gene match: 3. The V gene's germline CDR1 is MNHEY and CDR2 SVGAGI. CDR3 sequence (DNA): TGTGCCAGCAGTTACCTTGGACTAGCGGGACAAGAGACCCAGTACTTC. This sequence encodes CASSYLGLAGQETQYF.

The rearrangement links TRBV27 to TRBJ1-2; weak D call: TRBD1 (6 bases). Germline values: CDR1 MNHEY, CDR2 SMNVEV (reference sequence). The CDR3 contains 12 residues. Between the trimmed V and J ends, which lost 2 bases and 7 bases, there was a span of 8 bases. This CDR3 reads CASSLRTAGYTF. The CDR3 nucleotides are TGTGCCAGCAGTTTAAGGACAGCTGGCTACACCTTC.